This TCR beta chain was sequenced in a study of shared clonotypes between healthy human individuals. Clones were sequenced by immunoSEQ multiplex PCR, and TCRdb holds only the in-frame ones, with some missing. The data show some 2,100,000 clones, just over 90% seen once. Naive CD8 cells, CD45RO-negative and positively selected for CCR7, excluded terminally differentiated effector memory CD45RA+ cells. The source material was naive CD8+ T cells from PBMCs. This sequence originates from a man aged 18 to 35 in good health. Some clones in this sample may be carry-over from other donors' samples.

CDR3 nucleotide sequence: TGTGCCAGCAGTCATAGGGGCCTGAACACTGAAGCTTTCTTT. Translating gives CASSHRGLNTEAFF. This chain joins TRBV13 and TRBJ1-1; D perhaps matches TRBD1 (5 bases). CDR3 length equals 14 residues. CDR1 and CDR2 (germline): PRHDT, FYEKMQ (reference sequence). Trimming shortened V by 6 bases and J by 0 bases, and 11 bases separated the two germline ends.